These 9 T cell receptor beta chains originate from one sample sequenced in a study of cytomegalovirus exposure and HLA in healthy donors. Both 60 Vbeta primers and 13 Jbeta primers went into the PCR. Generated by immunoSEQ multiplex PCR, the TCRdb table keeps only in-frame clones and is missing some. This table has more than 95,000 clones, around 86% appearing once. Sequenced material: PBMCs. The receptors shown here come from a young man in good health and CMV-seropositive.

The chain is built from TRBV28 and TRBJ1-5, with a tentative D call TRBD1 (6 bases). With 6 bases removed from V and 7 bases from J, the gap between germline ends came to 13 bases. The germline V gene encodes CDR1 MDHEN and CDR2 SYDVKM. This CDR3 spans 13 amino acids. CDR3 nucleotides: TGTGCCAGCAGGTACAGGGATGGACAGCCCCAGCATTTT. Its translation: CASRYRDGQPQHF.

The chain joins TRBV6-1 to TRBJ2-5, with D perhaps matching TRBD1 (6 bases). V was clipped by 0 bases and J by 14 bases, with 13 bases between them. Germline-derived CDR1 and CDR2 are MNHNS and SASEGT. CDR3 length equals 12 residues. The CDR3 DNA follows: TGTGCCAGCAGTGAAGCGAAGACAGGCCACTACTTC. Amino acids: CASSEAKTGHYF.

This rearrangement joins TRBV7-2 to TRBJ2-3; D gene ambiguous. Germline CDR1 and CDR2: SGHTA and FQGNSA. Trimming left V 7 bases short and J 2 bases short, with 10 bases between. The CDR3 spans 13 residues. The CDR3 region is CASTWAHTDTQYF. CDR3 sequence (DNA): TGTGCCAGCACGTGGGCCCACACAGATACGCAGTATTTT.

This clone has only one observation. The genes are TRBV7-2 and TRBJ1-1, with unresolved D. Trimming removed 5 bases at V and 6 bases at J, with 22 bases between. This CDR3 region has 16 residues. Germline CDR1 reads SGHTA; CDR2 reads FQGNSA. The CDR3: CASSPWSGPIRAEAFF. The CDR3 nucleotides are TGTGCCAGCAGCCCTTGGAGTGGCCCGATCCGGGCTGAAGCTTTCTTT.

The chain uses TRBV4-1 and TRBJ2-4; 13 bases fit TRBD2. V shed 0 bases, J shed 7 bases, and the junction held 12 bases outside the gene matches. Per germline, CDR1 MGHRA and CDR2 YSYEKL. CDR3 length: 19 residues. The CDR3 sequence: CASSQDLRTSGGFSNIQYF. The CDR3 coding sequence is TGCGCCAGCAGCCAAGACCTACGGACTAGCGGGGGTTTCTCGAACATTCAGTACTTC.

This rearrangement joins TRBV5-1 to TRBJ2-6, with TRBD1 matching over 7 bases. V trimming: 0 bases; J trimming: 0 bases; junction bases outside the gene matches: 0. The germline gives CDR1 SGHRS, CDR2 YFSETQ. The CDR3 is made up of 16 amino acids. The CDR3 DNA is TGCGCCAGCAGCTTGGGGGACAGCTCTGGGGCCAACGTCCTGACTTTC. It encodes CASSLGDSSGANVLTF.

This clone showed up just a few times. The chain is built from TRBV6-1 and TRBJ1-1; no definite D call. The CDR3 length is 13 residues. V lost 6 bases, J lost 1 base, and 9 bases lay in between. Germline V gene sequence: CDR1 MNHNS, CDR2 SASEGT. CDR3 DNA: TGTGCCAGCAGCCGACTCGCGAACACTGAAGCTTTCTTT. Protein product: CASSRLANTEAFF.

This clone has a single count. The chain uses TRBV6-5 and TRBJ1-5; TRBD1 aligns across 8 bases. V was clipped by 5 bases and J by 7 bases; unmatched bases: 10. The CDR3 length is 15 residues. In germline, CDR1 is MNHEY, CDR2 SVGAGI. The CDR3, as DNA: TGTGCCAGCAGTCCTCAGGCAGGGGGCGGGCAGCCCCAGCATTTT. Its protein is CASSPQAGGGQPQHF.

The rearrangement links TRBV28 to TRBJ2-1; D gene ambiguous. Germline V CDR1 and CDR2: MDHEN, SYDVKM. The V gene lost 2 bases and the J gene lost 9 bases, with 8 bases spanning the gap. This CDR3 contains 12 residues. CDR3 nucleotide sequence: TGTGCCAGCAGTTTAAGTTGGAGTGAGCAGTTCTTC. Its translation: CASSLSWSEQFF.